The 18 T cell receptor beta chains below come from one sample, sequenced in a study of shared clonotypes between healthy human individuals. The method was immunoSEQ multiplex PCR; TCRdb's version includes in-frame clones alone and lacks a portion of them. The data contain 700,000 to 950,000 clones, around 96% of them singletons. Naive CD8 cells were CD45RO-negative, positively selected for CCR7, excluding terminally differentiated effector memory CD45RA+ cells. Sequenced sample: naive CD8+ T cells sorted from blood. The receptors come from a man aged 30 to 45 in good health.

This clone was recorded once. This chain joins TRBV7-2 and TRBJ2-5, with 12 bases identical to TRBD2. J lost 4 bases, V lost 5 bases, and 8 bases had no gene match. Germline-derived CDR1 and CDR2 are SGHTA and FQGNSA. The CDR3 contains 16 residues. The CDR3 nucleotides read TGTGCCAGCAGCCCGTGGACTAGCGGGATTCGAGAGACCCAGTACTTC. This translates into CASSPWTSGIRETQYF.

The rearrangement uses TRBV30 and TRBJ2-3; 7 bases fit TRBD1. The CDR3 runs 15 residues. Unmatched junction bases numbered 11, after V lost 4 bases and J lost 4 bases. In germline, CDR1 is GTSNPN, CDR2 SVGIG (reference sequence). CDR3 amino acids: CAWTTGTVLPDTQYF. The CDR3 coding sequence is TGTGCCTGGACCACCGGGACAGTCCTCCCAGATACGCAGTATTTT.

The chain carries TRBV16 and TRBJ2-1, with 10 bases lining up with TRBD2. The germline gives CDR1 KGHSY, CDR2 FQNENV. Trimming took 2 bases from V and 3 from J; bases not matched to a gene: 1. This CDR3 region has 15 residues. The CDR3, as DNA: TGTGCCAGCAGCCAAAGGACTAGCGGCTACAATGAGCAGTTCTTC. This sequence encodes CASSQRTSGYNEQFF.

The chain has TRBV7-8 and TRBJ2-1, with 16 positions matching TRBD2. This CDR3 is 18 amino acids long. Germline CDR1 SGHVS, CDR2 FQNEAQ. Germline trimming cut 0 bases from V and 4 bases from J; bases unmatched to any gene: 3. CDR3 amino acids: CASSLAGTSGRVYNEQFF. The CDR3 bases are TGTGCCAGCAGCTTAGCAGGGACTAGCGGGAGGGTTTACAATGAGCAGTTCTTC.

The rearrangement uses TRBV14 and TRBJ2-7, with a possible D match to TRBD1 (5 bases). Trimming took off 0 bases at V and 5 bases at J, with 11 bases between the two ends. The CDR3 consists of 14 residues. Germline V lookup: CDR1 SGHDN, CDR2 FVKESK. In nucleotides, the CDR3 is TGTGCCAGCAGCCAAGAAGCAGGGTGGAACGAGCAGTACTTC. Protein sequence: CASSQEAGWNEQYF. The full variable domain, its missing parts supplied by reference TRBV14 and TRBJ2-7, is EAGVTQFPSHSVIEKGQTVTLRCDPISGHDNLYWYRRVMGKEIKFLLHFVKESKQDESGMPNNRFLAERTGGTYSTLKVQPAELEDSGVYFCASSQEAGWNEQYFGPGTRLTVT.

This chain uses TRBV6-1 with TRBJ2-7; perhaps TRBD1 as D (7 bases). V was shortened by 2 bases and J by 3 bases, with 17 bases between the two germline ends. CDR1 MNHNS and CDR2 SASEGT come from the germline V gene. The CDR3 consists of 16 residues. The CDR3 loop reads CASSEIRGAYGYEQYF. The CDR3 DNA reads as TGTGCCAGCAGTGAAATCAGGGGGGCGTACGGCTACGAGCAGTACTTC.

The chain carries TRBV28 and TRBJ1-1; weak D call: TRBD1 (5 bases). CDR1 and CDR2 (germline): MDHEN, SYDVKM. V was trimmed by 2 bases and J by 0 bases, leaving 13 bases between them. The CDR3 sequence is 16 residues long. CDR3 sequence reads: CASSLRGRGLNTEAFF. CDR3 DNA sequence: TGTGCCAGCAGTTTAAGGGGACGGGGGTTGAACACTGAAGCTTTCTTT.

CDR3 in amino acids: CASSMLGQYNEQFF. Here the CDR3 DNA reads TGTGCCAGCAGCATGCTAGGACAATACAATGAGCAGTTCTTC. The V and J genes are TRBV7-8 and TRBJ2-1, with D perhaps matching TRBD1 (5 bases). Germline CDR1 SGHVS, CDR2 FQNEAQ. V lost 5 bases, J lost 4 bases, and 12 bases lay in between. The length of the CDR3 is 14 residues.

The rearrangement uses TRBV7-2 and TRBJ2-5; possibly TRBD2 for D (5 bases). This CDR3 is 14 amino acids long. Between the trimmed V and J ends, which lost 1 base and 5 bases, there was a span of 11 bases. Per the germline V gene, CDR1 is SGHTA and CDR2 is FQGNSA. The CDR3 here is CASSLVGVGETQYF. CDR3 coding DNA: TGTGCCAGCAGCTTAGTCGGGGTTGGGGAGACCCAGTACTTC. Full variable domain (outside the CDR3, taken from reference TRBV7-2 and TRBJ2-5): GAGVSQSPSNKVTEKGKDVELRCDPISGHTALYWYRQSLGQGLEFLIYFQGNSAPDKSGLPSDRFSAERTGGSVSTLTIQRTQQEDSAVYLCASSLVGVGETQYFGPGTRLLVL.

The chain recombines TRBV7-8 with TRBJ2-1; no clear D. With 4 bases removed from V and 0 bases from J, the gap between germline ends came to 10 bases. The CDR3 runs 15 residues. The germline gives CDR1 SGHVS, CDR2 FQNEAQ. CDR3 DNA sequence: TGTGCCAGCAGCTCTACCCCGGCCTCCTACAATGAGCAGTTCTTC. It is translated as CASSSTPASYNEQFF. The full variable domain, its missing parts supplied by reference TRBV7-8 and TRBJ2-1, is GAGVSQSPRYKVAKRGQDVALRCDPISGHVSLFWYQQALGQGPEFLTYFQNEAQLDKSGLPSDRFFAERPEGSVSTLKIQRTQQEDSAVYLCASSSTPASYNEQFFGPGTRLTVL.

The V call is TRBV27, the J call TRBJ2-1; 7 bases match TRBD2. CDR1 is MNHEY and CDR2 is SMNVEV in the germline V gene (reference sequence). The CDR3 is 12 residues long. With 6 bases clipped from V and 9 bases from J, the junction kept 5 bases outside the gene matches. DNA of the CDR3: TGTGCCAGCAGCGCCGGGGGGATTGAGCAGTTCTTC. It translates to CASSAGGIEQFF.

In DNA, the CDR3 is TGCAGCGTTGGAGGGGGATTCAATTACGAGCAGTACTTC. It encodes CSVGGGFNYEQYF. The chain is built from TRBV29-1 and TRBJ2-7, with D possibly matching TRBD1 (6 bases). The germline gives CDR1 SQVTM, CDR2 ANQGSEA. The ends were cut back, 4 bases at V and 4 bases at J, with 14 bases in the middle. The CDR3 sequence is 13 residues long.

CDR3 sequence reads: CASSLAGTGGYEQYF. In nucleotides, the CDR3 is TGTGCCAGCAGCTTGGCCGGGACAGGGGGTTACGAGCAGTACTTC. The genes are TRBV5-5 and TRBJ2-7, with 11 nucleotides matching TRBD1. This CDR3 region has 15 residues. V gave up 0 bases and J gave up 4 bases; unmatched junction bases: 3. Germline lookup yields CDR1 SGHKS and CDR2 YYEKEE (reference sequence). Drawing the rest from reference TRBV5-5 and TRBJ2-7, the complete variable domain is DAGVTQSPTHLIKTRGQQVTLRCSPISGHKSVSWYQQVLGQGPQFIFQYYEKEERGRGNFPDRFSARQFPNYSSELNVNALLLGDSALYLCASSLAGTGGYEQYFGPGTRLTVT.

The chain recombines TRBV27 with TRBJ2-7; D possibly corresponds to TRBD1 (5 bases). CDR1 is MNHEY and CDR2 is SMNVEV in the germline V gene (reference sequence). V lost 4 bases and J lost 6, with 10 bases in between. This CDR3 spans 12 amino acids. The CDR3 sequence is CASSSPRGEQYF. CDR3 DNA sequence: TGTGCCAGCAGTTCCCCTAGGGGCGAGCAGTACTTC.

V usage is TRBV14 and J usage is TRBJ2-7; D tentatively fits TRBD1 or TRBD2 (6 bases each). The CDR3 sequence is 15 residues long. Germline CDR1 SGHDN, CDR2 FVKESK. Trimming removed 4 bases at V and 6 bases at J, with 19 bases between. CDR3 residues: CASSLPGEAWREQYF. CDR3 nucleotide sequence: TGTGCCAGCAGCCTTCCAGGGGAGGCCTGGCGCGAGCAGTACTTC.

The chain carries TRBV7-2 and TRBJ1-5, with TRBD1 matching 8 bases. Unmatched junction bases numbered 2, after V lost 2 bases and J lost 2 bases. The length of the CDR3 is 15 residues. CDR1 is SGHTA, CDR2 FQGNSA, per germline. CDR3 DNA sequence: TGTGCCAGCAGCTTAATGGACAGGGGCAATCAGCCCCAGCATTTT. This translates into CASSLMDRGNQPQHF.

Here the CDR3 DNA reads TGTGCCAGCAGCCGGACTAGCGGGACCACAGATACGCAGTATTTT. Its protein product is CASSRTSGTTDTQYF. The chain joins TRBV6-4 to TRBJ2-3; 12 positions agree with TRBD2. The germline V gene has CDR1 MRHNA and CDR2 SNTAGT. Trimming at V came to 6 bases and at J to 2 bases, leaving 3 bases not matched to a gene. CDR3 length equals 15 residues.

The chain has TRBV11-2 and TRBJ2-1; no definite D call. The V end lost 5 bases, the J end lost 2 bases, and 16 bases lay between the germline ends. Germline V gene sequence: CDR1 SGHAT, CDR2 FQNNGV. CDR3 length: 16 amino acids. CDR3 amino acids: CASSPWGSGPYNEQFF. The CDR3, as DNA: TGTGCCAGCAGCCCCTGGGGTTCGGGCCCCTACAATGAGCAGTTCTTC.